This TCR beta chain stems from a study of blood T cells in healthy people across ages. This clonotype was seen a handful of times. J lost 5 bases, V lost 3 bases, and 6 bases had no gene match. CDR1 LGHDT and CDR2 YNNKEL come from the germline V gene (reference sequence). The CDR3 is made up of 15 amino acids. A sample-barcoded 5' primer and a J-beta primer mix were used in a second PCR of roughly 7 to 11 cycles. Using its own MiXCR run on the 5' RACE reads, TCRdb lists one record per CDR3 protein. The sample yields around 900,000 distinct CDR3 sequences, around 30% seen once. Sequencing was carried out using blood. The chain carries TRBV3-1 and TRBJ2-7, with TRBD1 matching over 11 bases. This TCR derives from a woman of 80 years or more in good health. As DNA, the CDR3 is TGTGCCAGCAGCCATGGACAGGGGGCATTCAACGAGCAGTACTTC. This encodes CASSHGQGAFNEQYF.